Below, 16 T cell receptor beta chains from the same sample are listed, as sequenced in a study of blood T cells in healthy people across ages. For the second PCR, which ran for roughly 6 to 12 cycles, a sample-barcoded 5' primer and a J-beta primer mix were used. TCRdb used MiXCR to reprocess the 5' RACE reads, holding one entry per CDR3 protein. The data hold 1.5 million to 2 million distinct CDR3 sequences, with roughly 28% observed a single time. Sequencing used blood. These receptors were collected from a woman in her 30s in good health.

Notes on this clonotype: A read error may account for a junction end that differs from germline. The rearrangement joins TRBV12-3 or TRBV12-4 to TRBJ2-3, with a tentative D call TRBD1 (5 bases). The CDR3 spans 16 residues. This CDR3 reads CACSSFRQSLTDTQYF. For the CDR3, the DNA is TGTGCCTGCAGTTCTTTCAGACAGAGTCTCACAGATACGCAGTATTTT.

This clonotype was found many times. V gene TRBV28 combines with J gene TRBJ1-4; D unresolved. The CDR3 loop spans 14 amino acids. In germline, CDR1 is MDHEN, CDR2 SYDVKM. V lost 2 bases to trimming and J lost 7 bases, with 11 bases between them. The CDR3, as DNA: TGTGCCAGCAGTTTACCGGGATGGAGTGAAAAACTGTTTTTT. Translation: CASSLPGWSEKLFF.

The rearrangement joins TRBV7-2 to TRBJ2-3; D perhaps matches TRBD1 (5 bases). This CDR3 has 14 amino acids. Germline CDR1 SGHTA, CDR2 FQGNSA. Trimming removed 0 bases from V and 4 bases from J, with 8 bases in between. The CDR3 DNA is TGTGCCAGCAGCTTAGCCCAGGGCCCAGATACGCAGTATTTT. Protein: CASSLAQGPDTQYF.

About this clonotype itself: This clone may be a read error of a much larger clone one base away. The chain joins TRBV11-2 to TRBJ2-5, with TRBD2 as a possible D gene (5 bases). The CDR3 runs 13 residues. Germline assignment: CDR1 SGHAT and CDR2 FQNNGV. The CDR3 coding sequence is TGTGCCAGCAGCTTAACTTATTCGAGGGAGCAGTGCTTC. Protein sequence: CASSLTYSREQCF.

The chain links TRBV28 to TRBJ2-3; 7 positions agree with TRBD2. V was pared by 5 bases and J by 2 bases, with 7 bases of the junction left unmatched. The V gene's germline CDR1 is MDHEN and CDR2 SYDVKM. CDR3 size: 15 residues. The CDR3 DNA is TGTGCCAGCAGTCCCCCTAGCGGCCTCACAGATACGCAGTATTTT. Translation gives CASSPPSGLTDTQYF. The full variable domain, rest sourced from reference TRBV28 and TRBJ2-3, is DVKVTQSSRYLVKRTGEKVFLECVQDMDHENMFWYRQDPGLGLRLIYFSYDVKMKEKGDIPEGYSVSREKKERFSLILESASTNQTSMYLCASSPPSGLTDTQYFGPGTRLTVL.

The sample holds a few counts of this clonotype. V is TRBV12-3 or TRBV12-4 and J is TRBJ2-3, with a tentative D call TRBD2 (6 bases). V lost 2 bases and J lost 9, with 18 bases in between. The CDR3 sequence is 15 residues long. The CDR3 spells CASSLSRAGGLTQYF. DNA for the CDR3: TGTGCCAGCAGTTTATCGAGGGCCGGGGGTTTGACGCAGTATTTT.

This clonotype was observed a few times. CDR3 loop: CASSILWVAGGLNEQFF. The CDR3 bases are TGTGCCAGCAGCATCCTCTGGGTAGCGGGGGGCCTTAATGAGCAGTTCTTC. The chain uses TRBV6-1 and TRBJ2-1, with TRBD2 matching over 10 bases. The CDR3 loop spans 17 amino acids. The germline gives CDR1 MNHNS, CDR2 SASEGT. V trimming: 6 bases; J trimming: 7 bases; junction bases outside the gene matches: 15.

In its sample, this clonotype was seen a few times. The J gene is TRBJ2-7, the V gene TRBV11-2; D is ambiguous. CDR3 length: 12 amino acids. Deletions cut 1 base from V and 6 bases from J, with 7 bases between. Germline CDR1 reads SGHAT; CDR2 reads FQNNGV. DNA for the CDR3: TGTGCCAGCAGCTTAGTAGTGTTCGAGCAGTACTTC. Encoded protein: CASSLVVFEQYF.

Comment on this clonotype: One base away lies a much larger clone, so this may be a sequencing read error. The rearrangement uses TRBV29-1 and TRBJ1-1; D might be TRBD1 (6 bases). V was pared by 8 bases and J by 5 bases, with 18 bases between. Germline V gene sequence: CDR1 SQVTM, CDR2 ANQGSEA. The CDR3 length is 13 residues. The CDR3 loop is CSSSLGQNTEAFF. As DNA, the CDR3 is TGCAGCTCTTCCCTGGGACAAAATACTGAAGCTTTCTTT.

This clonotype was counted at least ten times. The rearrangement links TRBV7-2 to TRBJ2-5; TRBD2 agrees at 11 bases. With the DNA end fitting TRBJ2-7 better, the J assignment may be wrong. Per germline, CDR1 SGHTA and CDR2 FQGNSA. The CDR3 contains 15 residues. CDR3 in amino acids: CASSLGGTSGGEQYF. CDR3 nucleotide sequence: TGTGCCAGCAGCTTAGGTGGGACTAGCGGTGGCGAGCAGTACTTC.

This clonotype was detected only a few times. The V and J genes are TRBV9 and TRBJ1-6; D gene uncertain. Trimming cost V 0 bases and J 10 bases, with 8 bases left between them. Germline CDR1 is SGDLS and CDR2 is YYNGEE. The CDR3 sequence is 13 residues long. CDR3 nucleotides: TGTGCCAGCAGCGTAGGTCCTGGGTCACCCCTCCACTTT. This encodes CASSVGPGSPLHF.

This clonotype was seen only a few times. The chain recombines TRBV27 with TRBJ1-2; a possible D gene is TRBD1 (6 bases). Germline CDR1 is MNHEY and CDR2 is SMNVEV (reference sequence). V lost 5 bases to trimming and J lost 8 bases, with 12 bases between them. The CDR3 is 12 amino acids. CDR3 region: CASSQGSKGYTF. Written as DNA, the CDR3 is TGTGCCAGCAGTCAGGGGAGTAAAGGCTACACCTTC.

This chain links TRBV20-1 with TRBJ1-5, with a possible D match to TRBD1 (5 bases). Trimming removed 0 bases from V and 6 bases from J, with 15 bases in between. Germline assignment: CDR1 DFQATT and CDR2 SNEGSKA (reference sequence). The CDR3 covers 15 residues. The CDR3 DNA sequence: TGCAGTGCTAGAGATACGCCGGAGGGGAGTCAGCCCCAGCATTTT. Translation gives CSARDTPEGSQPQHF.

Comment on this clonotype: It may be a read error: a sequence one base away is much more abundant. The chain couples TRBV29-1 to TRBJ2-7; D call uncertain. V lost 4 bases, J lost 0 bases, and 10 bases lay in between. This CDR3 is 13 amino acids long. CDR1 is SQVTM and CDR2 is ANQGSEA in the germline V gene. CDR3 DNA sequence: TGCAGCGTTGGATCTGTCTTCTCCTACGAGCAGTACTTC. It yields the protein CSVGSVFSYEQYF.

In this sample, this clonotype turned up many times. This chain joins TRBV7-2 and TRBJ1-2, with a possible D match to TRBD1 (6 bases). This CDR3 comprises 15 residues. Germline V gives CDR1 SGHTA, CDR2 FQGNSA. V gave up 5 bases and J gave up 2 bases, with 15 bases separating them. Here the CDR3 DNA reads TGTGCCAGCAGCCTGACCGGGACAACGAACTATGGCTACACCTTC. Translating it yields CASSLTGTTNYGYTF.

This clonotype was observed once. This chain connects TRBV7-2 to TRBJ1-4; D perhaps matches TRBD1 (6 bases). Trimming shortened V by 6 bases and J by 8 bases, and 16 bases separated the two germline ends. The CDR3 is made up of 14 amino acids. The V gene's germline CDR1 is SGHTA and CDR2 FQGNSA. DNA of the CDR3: TGTGCCAGCAGTTCTCCAACGGGGACAGAAAAACTGTTTTTT. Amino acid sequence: CASSSPTGTEKLFF.